This entry lists 2 T cell receptor beta chains sequenced from one sample in a study of blood T cell repertoires in COVID-19. The assay was immunoSEQ multiplex PCR, and TCRdb's table has in-frame clones only and misses some. Of under 70,000 clones listed, more than 75% are singletons. The specimen sequenced was PBMCs or T cells enriched from blood (not recorded which). Every receptor here comes from a woman aged 40 to 55 who had recovered from COVID-19.

The J gene is TRBJ2-3, the V gene TRBV10-3; the match to TRBD1 covers 10 bases. CDR1 and CDR2 from the germline V gene are ENHRY and SYGVKD. The CDR3 contains 15 residues. With 6 bases clipped from V and 0 bases from J, the junction kept 3 bases outside the gene matches. The CDR3 DNA reads TGTGCCATCAGATTGGACAGGGGGAGCACAGATACGCAGTATTTT. Translated, it gives CAIRLDRGSTDTQYF.

This chain joins TRBV19 and TRBJ1-2; D not certain. This CDR3 has 16 residues. Per the germline V gene, CDR1 is LNHDA and CDR2 is SQIVND (reference sequence). With 3 bases removed from V and 8 bases from J, the gap between germline ends came to 22 bases. The CDR3 DNA follows: TGTGCCAGTAGTATTCGGATGCGGGAAAGAGACAAGGGCTACACCTTC. Translation: CASSIRMRERDKGYTF.